The 4 T cell receptor beta chains listed next were all sequenced from one sample in a study of OX40 agonist ivuxolimab in advanced cancers. Clones were read by immunoSEQ multiplex PCR, and TCRdb kept only the in-frame ones, dropping some. The table records some 77,000 clones, over 80% of them present only once. Here the sequenced sample was CD4+ or CD8+ T cells sorted from blood, taken in a trial of the OX40 agonist ivuxolimab. Receptor source: an adult with an advanced solid tumor such as melanoma, head and neck, liver or kidney cancer.

The chain has TRBV6-6 and TRBJ1-2; TRBD1 is a possible D gene (6 bases). Trimming pared 0 bases from V and 8 bases from J, leaving 13 bases between. Germline V gene sequence: CDR1 MNHNY, CDR2 SVGAGI (reference sequence). CDR3 length equals 14 residues. CDR3 coding DNA: TGTGCCAGCAGTTACTCGGAAGCTGGGGGCGGCTACACCTTC. Protein sequence: CASSYSEAGGGYTF.

This chain connects TRBV5-1 to TRBJ2-7; tentatively, D is TRBD1 (6 bases). The V end was cut by 6 bases, the J end by 6 bases, with 10 bases between. The germline V gene encodes CDR1 SGHRS and CDR2 YFSETQ. This CDR3 contains 11 residues. CDR3 coding DNA: TGCGCCAGCACAGGGGTCGGCGAGCAGTACTTC. Amino acids: CASTGVGEQYF. The full variable domain, completed using reference TRBV5-1 and TRBJ2-7, is KAGVTQTPRYLIKTRGQQVTLSCSPISGHRSVSWYQQTPGQGLQFLFEYFSETQRNKGNFPGRFSGRQFSNSRSEMNVSTLELGDSALYLCASTGVGEQYFGPGTRLTVT.

This sequence joins TRBV11-2 and TRBJ1-1; 9 bases line up with TRBD1. Per the germline V gene, CDR1 is SGHAT and CDR2 is FQNNGV. V dropped 4 bases and J dropped 1; count of bases not matched to a gene: 4. There are 15 residues in the CDR3. DNA for the CDR3: TGTGCCAGCAGCTCGTTACAGGGGGCGAACACTGAAGCTTTCTTT. Its protein product is CASSSLQGANTEAFF.

This clone came up once. This chain connects TRBV29-1 to TRBJ2-3, with a weak D call TRBD2 (5 bases). V was cut by 3 bases and J by 3 bases, with 19 bases left in between. The CDR3 is made up of 16 amino acids. CDR1 and CDR2 from the germline V gene are SQVTM and ANQGSEA. The CDR3 DNA follows: TGCAGCGTTGACGAGGACTCCGCGGCCGGGACAGATACGCAGTATTTT. Its protein is CSVDEDSAAGTDTQYF.